These 9 T cell receptor delta chains were sequenced from one sample in a study of human gamma delta and Vdelta1 T cells. Antigen specificity for these receptors is unknown. TCRdb reprocessed the PCR reads through CATT. The sample carries some 13,000 delta-chain clones, almost 50% recorded once. What was sequenced was Vdelta1 gamma-delta T cells from blood grown in culture (DOT cells). The receptors come from a human donor in good health.

This clone is classed as medium-sized (0.01 to 0.1%). The J gene is TRDJ2, the V gene TRDV1; 7 bases align to TRDD3. Trimming cost V 4 bases and J 0 bases; bases outside gene matches: 23. The CDR3 extends over 22 amino acids. The germline gives CDR1 TSWWSYY, CDR2 QGS. CDR3 amino acids: CALGAHAPVVGEDFALTAQLFF. CDR3 nucleotide sequence: TGTGCTCTTGGGGCTCACGCCCCCGTGGTGGGGGAAGATTTTGCTTTGACAGCACAACTCTTCTTT.

V gene TRDV1 combines with J gene TRDJ1; D remains ambiguous. The ends were cut back, 5 bases at V and 3 bases at J, with 13 bases in the middle. Germline CDR1 and CDR2: TSWWSYY and QGS. The CDR3 extends over 14 amino acids. The CDR3 region is CALGRSRLADKLIF. The CDR3 coding sequence is TGTGCTCTTGGGAGGTCTCGATTGGCCGATAAACTCATCTTT.

This clone appeared a few times. This chain uses TRDV1 with TRDJ1; D is perhaps TRDD2 (5 bases). This CDR3 spans 20 amino acids. The germline CDR1 and CDR2 sequences are TSWWSYY and QGS. V was pared by 3 bases and J by 6 bases, with 32 bases between. The CDR3 is CALGDPSFPLPHPRSYKLIF. The CDR3 region has the DNA TGTGCTCTTGGGGATCCATCATTCCCTCTTCCACATCCCCGCTCCTATAAACTCATCTTT.

The chain combines TRDV1 with TRDJ1; TRDD3 matches 8 bases. V gave up 0 bases and J gave up 0 bases; unmatched junction bases: 27. The CDR3 spans 24 residues. Germline loops: CDR1 TSWWSYY, CDR2 QGS. The CDR3 nucleotides are TGTGCTCTTGGGGAACTAGGGACCAGAGCATCTTGGGGGATGACCCTTAGGTACACCGATAAACTCATCTTT. It yields the protein CALGELGTRASWGMTLRYTDKLIF.

This clone is classed as medium-sized. V gene TRDV1 combines with J gene TRDJ1, with D uncertain. Germline values: CDR1 TSWWSYY, CDR2 QGS. CDR3 length: 17 residues. Trimming shortened V by 3 bases and J by 0 bases, and 17 bases separated the two germline ends. CDR3 nucleotides: TGTGCTCTTGGGGACCGCTACGTAACTGCACACACCGATAAACTCATCTTT. This translates into CALGDRYVTAHTDKLIF.

This clone showed up just a few times. This sequence joins TRDV1 and TRDJ1; 9 nucleotides match TRDD3. CDR1 is TSWWSYY, CDR2 QGS, per germline. The CDR3 runs 22 residues. V lost 0 bases to trimming and J lost 7 bases; unmatched junction nucleotides: 27. The DNA for the CDR3 is TGTGCTCTTGGGGAACTAGGTCCCCCTCTACTGGGGGAGACCGAATTCGTCTTTAAACTCATCTTT. As protein: CALGELGPPLLGETEFVFKLIF.

V gene TRDV3 combines with J gene TRDJ1; 10 nucleotides match TRDD3. The CDR3 spans 22 residues. CDR1 TVYSNPD and CDR2 GDNSRS come from the germline V gene (reference sequence). J lost 0 bases, V lost 2 bases, and 27 bases had no gene match. In nucleotides, the CDR3 is TGTGCCTTTCAGTCCGGGCGACCCCGGGATGGGGGATACAGAGAGTACACCGATAAACTCATCTTT. Translating gives CAFQSGRPRDGGYREYTDKLIF.

The chain combines TRDV1 with TRDJ1; the match to TRDD3 covers 12 bases. The CDR3 spans 24 residues. The trim removed 5 bases at V and 0 bases at J, leaving 28 bases unmatched. CDR1 is TSWWSYY, CDR2 QGS, per germline. CDR3 in amino acids: CALGTLSLQTSTGGYPLYTDKLIF. Here the CDR3 DNA reads TGTGCTCTTGGGACCCTGTCACTTCAGACCTCGACTGGGGGATACCCCCTGTACACCGATAAACTCATCTTT.

This clone was counted a few times. V and J are TRDV1 and TRDJ1, with D perhaps TRDD3 (6 bases). The V end lost 2 bases, the J end lost 3 bases, and 28 bases lay between the germline ends. This CDR3 contains 20 residues. CDR1 is TSWWSYY and CDR2 is QGS in the germline V gene. The CDR3, as DNA: TGTGCTCTTGGGGAATTAGCACCCTACCTGGGGAGAACGGGTTCCGATAAACTCATCTTT. This sequence encodes CALGELAPYLGRTGSDKLIF.